Listed below are T cell receptor beta chains from one sample, sequenced in a study of spatial heterogeneity in lung cancer. TCRdb reanalysed the 5' RACE reads using MiXCR and keeps one entry per CDR3 protein. Of approximately 20,000 distinct CDR3 sequences in the sample, 4.6% were seen once. Sequences were derived from PBMCs, sampled at surgery. The receptor source for this set is a male donor with early-stage non-small cell lung cancer. Each CDR3 is given with its conserved first and last residue. A D gene is named only where the DNA matches it firmly. Clone size appears in some rows only: once, few, many, or a class for an expanded clone.

DNA: TGTGCCAGCAGTCCCCGGGACTACACAGATACGCAGTATTTT
CDR3: CASSPRDYTDTQYF
D: TRBD2
size: medium-sized
J: TRBJ2-3
V: TRBV6-6

DNA: TGTGCCAGCAGTCCGGACAGGGGGCCTGGAAACACCATATATTTT
CDR3: CASSPDRGPGNTIYF
D: TRBD1
size: .
J: TRBJ1-3
V: TRBV6-5

DNA: TGCGCCAGCAGCTCCACCGGGACATCGAACACCGGGGAGCTGTTTTTT
CDR3: CASSSTGTSNTGELFF
D: .
size: many
J: TRBJ2-2
V: TRBV5-1

DNA: TGTGCCAGCAGATACTACCCCACATCCGGAAACACCATATATTTT
CDR3: CASRYYPTSGNTIYF
D: .
size: many
J: TRBJ1-3
V: TRBV12-3/TRBV12-4

DNA: TGCGCCAGCAGCTTCGGCAGCCAACTTAGCACAGATACGCAGTATTTT
CDR3: CASSFGSQLSTDTQYF
D: .
size: many
J: TRBJ2-3
V: TRBV5-1

DNA: TGTGCCACCAGCAGAGGATATGAGGGCACTGAAGCTTTCTTT
CDR3: CATSRGYEGTEAFF
D: .
size: medium-sized
J: TRBJ1-1
V: TRBV15

DNA: TGCGCCAGCAGCCAAGATGGAGCACGGGGCTATGGCTACACCTTC
CDR3: CASSQDGARGYGYTF
D: .
size: many
J: TRBJ1-2
V: TRBV4-1

DNA: TGTTCCAGCAGTGACTACAATGAGCAGTTCTTC
CDR3: CSSSDYNEQFF
D: .
size: .
J: TRBJ2-1
V: TRBV12-3/TRBV12-4

DNA: TGTGCCAGCAGTCCCCCGGCGGGGGGCAGGGAGACCCAGTACTTC
CDR3: CASSPPAGGRETQYF
D: TRBD2
size: .
J: TRBJ2-5
V: TRBV12-3/TRBV12-4

DNA: TGTGCCAGCAGTTACACAGATACGCAGTATTTT
CDR3: CASSYTDTQYF
D: .
size: medium-sized
J: TRBJ2-3
V: TRBV2

DNA: TGTGCCAGCAGCGACGGGACAGCCCTAGGGACCCAGTACTTC
CDR3: CASSDGTALGTQYF
D: TRBD1
size: many
J: TRBJ2-5
V: TRBV9

DNA: TGTGCCACCCTCCTGGGAGGAGCCTCCTACGAGCAGTACTTC
CDR3: CATLLGGASYEQYF
D: .
size: many
J: TRBJ2-7
V: TRBV6-2/TRBV6-3

DNA: TGTGCCTGGCATAGGGACAGGCCCTATGGCTACACCTTC
CDR3: CAWHRDRPYGYTF
D: TRBD1
size: many
J: TRBJ1-2
V: TRBV30

DNA: TGTGCCAGCAGCCAAGGTGACAGATTTCTTTCTGGGGCCAACGTCCTGACTTTC
CDR3: CASSQGDRFLSGANVLTF
D: .
size: medium-sized
J: TRBJ2-6
V: TRBV3-1

DNA: TGTGCCAGCAGCGTAAGCCCAAGGTCAGGGAGCACAGATACGCAGTATTTT
CDR3: CASSVSPRSGSTDTQYF
D: .
size: many
J: TRBJ2-3
V: TRBV9

DNA: TGCAGTGCTAGGCCAACGGGGGGGACTGGAAACACCATATATTTT
CDR3: CSARPTGGTGNTIYF
D: .
size: few
J: TRBJ1-3
V: TRBV20-1

DNA: TGTGCCAGCAGCTTACAAGCGGGAGGCGGCACAGATACGCAGTATTTT
CDR3: CASSLQAGGGTDTQYF
D: TRBD2
size: .
J: TRBJ2-3
V: TRBV11-2

DNA: TGTGCCAGCAGACTCTCGTGGACAGGCTCCTACGAGCAGTACTTC
CDR3: CASRLSWTGSYEQYF
D: TRBD1
size: many
J: TRBJ2-7
V: TRBV6-2/TRBV6-3

DNA: TGTGCCAGCAGCGGGTCTAGCGAATATGGCACAGATACGCAGTATTTT
CDR3: CASSGSSEYGTDTQYF
D: .
size: many
J: TRBJ2-3
V: TRBV28

DNA: TGTGCCACCAGTGATAGCTCCCGACAGTCCTACAATGAGCAGTTCTTC
CDR3: CATSDSSRQSYNEQFF
D: .
size: many
J: TRBJ2-1
V: TRBV24-1

DNA: TGTGCCAGCAGCTTGGATGCGGGGGTCCCAGACGAGCAGTACTTC
CDR3: CASSLDAGVPDEQYF
D: TRBD2
size: few
J: TRBJ2-7
V: TRBV5-6

DNA: TGTGCCAGCAGCTTATTTGCGTTGAACACTGAAGCTTTCTTT
CDR3: CASSLFALNTEAFF
D: .
size: many
J: TRBJ1-1
V: TRBV7-9

DNA: TGTGCCATCAGTGAGTCCGGCAGTTGGTCGGGCTACACCTTC
CDR3: CAISESGSWSGYTF
D: .
size: many
J: TRBJ1-2
V: TRBV10-3